Below are 3 T cell receptor beta chains sequenced from a single sample in a study of blood T cell repertoires in COVID-19. The data were produced by immunoSEQ multiplex PCR, yet TCRdb's version contains in-frame clones alone and is incomplete. In the table there are 200,000 to 300,000 clones, roughly 86% of which are singletons. Sequencing input: peripheral blood. The origin of the receptors is a woman between 55 and 75 years old with COVID-19, enrolled during active disease.

The chain carries TRBV9 and TRBJ2-5, with TRBD1 identical over 10 bases. Germline CDR1 reads SGDLS; CDR2 reads YYNGEE. V lost 3 bases, J lost 5 bases, and 4 bases stayed unmatched. The CDR3 is made up of 14 amino acids. The CDR3 sequence is CASSERGQGETQYF. The CDR3 nucleotides are TGTGCCAGCAGCGAGAGGGGACAGGGGGAGACCCAGTACTTC.

The table lists this clone with a few counts. For the CDR3, the DNA is TGTGCCAGCAAGAGGAGGGGAGACGAAAAACTGTTTTTT. As protein: CASKRRGDEKLFF. V is TRBV19 and J is TRBJ1-4; TRBD1 is a possible D gene (5 bases). The CDR3 extends over 13 amino acids. Trimming took off 9 bases at V and 8 bases at J, with 16 bases between the two ends. CDR1 and CDR2 (germline): LNHDA, SQIVND (reference sequence).

The chain couples TRBV6-5 to TRBJ1-5, with a tentative D call TRBD1 (6 bases). Germline CDR1 MNHEY, CDR2 SVGAGI. The CDR3 contains 13 residues. V lost 6 bases, J lost 6 bases, and 12 bases lay in between. CDR3 sequence (DNA): TGTGCCAGCAGACGACAGGATCCTCAGCCCCAGCATTTT. Encoded protein: CASRRQDPQPQHF.